Below, 10 T cell receptor beta chains from the same sample are listed, as sequenced in a study of T cells in tumors and immune-related adverse events. TCRdb keeps only in-frame clones here, not all; method: immunoSEQ multiplex PCR. The sample records roughly 23,000 clones, around nine tenths being singletons. The sequences come from lymph node tissue, collected from a patient treated with anti-PD-1 therapy. The receptors were gathered from a female donor with metastatic renal cell carcinoma.

This sequence joins TRBV28 and TRBJ1-5, with 11 nucleotides matching TRBD1. After removal of 3 bases from V and 4 bases from J, the junction contained 8 bases not matched to a gene. Germline values: CDR1 MDHEN, CDR2 SYDVKM. The CDR3 consists of 17 residues. The CDR3 coding sequence is TGTGCCAGCAGTTTTTTCTATGGACAGGGGGCAAATCAGCCCCAGCATTTT. Its translation is CASSFFYGQGANQPQHF.

In its sample, this clone was seen a few times. The genes are TRBV30 and TRBJ1-5, with unresolved D. Between the trimmed V and J ends, which lost 3 bases and 6 bases, there was a span of 15 bases. This CDR3 is 14 amino acids long. CDR1 GTSNPN and CDR2 SVGIG come from the germline V gene (reference sequence). CDR3 region: CAWRGTSVGQPQHF. CDR3 nucleotides: TGTGCCTGGAGGGGCACATCGGTTGGTCAGCCCCAGCATTTT.

V and J are TRBV6-5 and TRBJ2-5; no clear D gene. V lost 6 bases, J lost 5 bases, and 7 bases lay in between. The CDR3 extends over 11 amino acids. Germline loops: CDR1 MNHEY, CDR2 SVGAGI. CDR3 sequence reads: CASSLGETQYF. CDR3 nucleotides: TGTGCCAGCAGCCTCGGTGAGACCCAGTACTTC.

V and J are TRBV4-1 and TRBJ1-3; possibly TRBD1 for D (5 bases). The V end was cut by 0 bases, the J end by 6 bases, with 18 bases between. CDR1 is MGHRA and CDR2 is YSYEKL in the germline V gene. There are 17 residues in the CDR3. CDR3 DNA: TGCGCCAGCAGCCAAGATGCTATGCGGGGGTTAGAAAACACCATATATTTT. Translation: CASSQDAMRGLENTIYF.

The rearrangement links TRBV4-3 to TRBJ1-2, with D perhaps matching TRBD1 (6 bases). Trimming left V 2 bases short and J 4 bases short, with 14 bases between. The germline CDR1 and CDR2 sequences are LGHNA and YSLEER. The CDR3 runs 15 residues. The CDR3 DNA reads as TGCGCCAGCAGCCAACTACAGGGCTCCTCCTATGGCTACACCTTC. This gives the protein CASSQLQGSSYGYTF.

The chain combines TRBV9 with TRBJ2-3, with 12 bases identical to TRBD2. The CDR3 loop spans 14 amino acids. Losses at the gene ends were 7 bases for V and 3 bases for J; bases not matched to a gene: 3. CDR1 and CDR2 (germline): SGDLS, YYNGEE. The CDR3 coding sequence is TGTGCCAGCGGACTAGCGGGGAGAACAGATACGCAGTATTTT. Its protein is CASGLAGRTDTQYF.

The chain is built from TRBV19 and TRBJ2-3; TRBD1 aligns across 8 bases. V shed 5 bases and J 7 bases; nucleotides not matched to a gene: 8. This CDR3 contains 14 residues. Germline V lookup: CDR1 LNHDA, CDR2 SQIVND (reference sequence). CDR3 coding DNA: TGTGCCAGTAGTCAACAGGGGGTGAGATATACGCAGTATTTT. Protein product: CASSQQGVRYTQYF. Drawing the rest from reference TRBV19 and TRBJ2-3, the complete variable domain is DGGITQSPKYLFRKEGQNVTLSCEQNLNHDAMYWYRQDPGQGLRLIYYSQIVNDFQKGDIAEGYSVSREKKESFPLTVTSAQKNPTAFYLCASSQQGVRYTQYFGPGTRLTVL.

This clone has only one observation. The chain employs TRBV6-5 and TRBJ2-7, with TRBD2 as a possible D gene (5 bases). The CDR3 is 14 amino acids. Germline V CDR1 and CDR2: MNHEY, SVGAGI. Trimming took 8 bases from V and 2 from J, leaving 16 bases between them. CDR3 amino acids: CASRGLLEPYEQYF. The CDR3, as DNA: TGTGCCAGCCGCGGACTTCTGGAACCCTACGAGCAGTACTTC.

The chain couples TRBV18 to TRBJ2-7; D not resolved. The CDR3 runs to 13 residues. Deletions cut 3 bases from V and 2 bases from J, with 8 bases between. CDR1 and CDR2 from the germline V gene are KGHSH and LQKENI. Written as DNA, the CDR3 is TGTGCCAGCTCACCTCGTATAACCTACGAGCAGTACTTC. Its translation is CASSPRITYEQYF.

On this clone: Different DNA sequences within this sample yield the same CDR3. The chain employs TRBV6-5 and TRBJ2-3; D is ambiguous. Germline V gives CDR1 MNHEY, CDR2 SVGAGI. This CDR3 is built from 13 residues. The ends were cut back, 6 bases at V and 10 bases at J, with 17 bases in the middle. The CDR3 protein is CASSPSLGVAQYF. The CDR3 DNA is TGTGCCAGCAGCCCCTCACTTGGGGTGGCGCAGTATTTT.